A selection of T cell receptor beta chains follows, all from one sample in a study of CD8+CD57+ T cells in acquired aplastic anemia. TCRdb redid the calling of the reads with MiXCR, one entry per CDR3 protein. In the table there are approximately 57,000 distinct CDR3 sequences, roughly three fifths of which are singletons. The sequencing sample was made of sorted CD4+, CD8+, or CD8+CD57+ T cells (not recorded which) from PBMCs. The source of these receptors is a human donor with aplastic anemia. Each CDR3 is given with its conserved first and last residue. Each record gives: D gene, clone size, V gene, J gene, CDR3 protein, CDR3 DNA. The D gene is left open where the match is weak. A row's size may be missing; if present it is once, few, many or a size class.

.	.	TRBV29-1	TRBJ1-1	CSVDGVANTEAFF	TGCAGCGTTGACGGAGTGGCGAACACTGAAGCTTTCTTT
.	.	TRBV10-3	TRBJ1-2	CAISEVTVYGYTF	TGTGCCATCAGTGAAGTGACAGTGTATGGCTACACCTTC
.	medium-sized	TRBV15	TRBJ2-1	CATSRALEGAGNEQFF	TGTGCCACCAGCAGAGCCTTGGAGGGGGCAGGGAATGAGCAGTTCTTC
TRBD1	.	TRBV15	TRBJ2-7	CATSRESGGSVPYEQYF	TGTGCCACCAGCAGAGAATCAGGGGGATCGGTACCCTACGAGCAGTACTTC
.	.	TRBV3-1	TRBJ2-2	CASSQDTGELFF	TGTGCCAGCAGCCAAGATACCGGGGAGCTGTTTTTT
.	many	TRBV20-1	TRBJ1-5	CSARDGAENQPQHF	TGCAGTGCTAGAGATGGGGCCGAAAATCAGCCCCAGCATTTT
TRBD1	many	TRBV7-9	TRBJ2-7	CASSLALDRDYEQYF	TGTGCCAGCAGCTTAGCACTAGACAGGGATTACGAGCAGTACTTC
TRBD2	medium-sized	TRBV10-3	TRBJ2-3	CAGGEDTQYF	TGTGCCGGGGGGGAAGATACGCAGTATTTT
TRBD1	.	TRBV11-2	TRBJ1-4	CASSSRDRGQTTNEKLFF	TGTGCCAGCAGCTCACGGGACAGGGGACAAACAACTAATGAAAAACTGTTTTTT
.	many	TRBV5-5	TRBJ1-5	CASSLAGSNQPQHF	TGTGCCAGCAGCTTGGCTGGTAGCAATCAGCCCCAGCATTTT
TRBD1	.	TRBV10-3	TRBJ2-7	CTISASGQGSYEQYF	TGTACCATCAGTGCCTCGGGACAGGGCTCCTACGAGCAGTACTTC
TRBD2	.	TRBV10-1	TRBJ2-3	CASSEWGGTQDTQYF	TGCGCCAGCAGTGAGTGGGGGGGAACCCAGGATACGCAGTATTTT
.	.	TRBV7-8	TRBJ2-1	CASSLGDHNEQFF	TGTGCCAGCAGCTTAGGGGACCACAATGAGCAGTTCTTC
TRBD2	.	TRBV24-1	TRBJ2-3	CATSDSGTRAGNTQYF	TGTGCCACCAGTGACTCCGGGACTAGAGCTGGCAATACGCAGTATTTT
TRBD1	many	TRBV28	TRBJ1-3	CASSSRQGHTIYF	TGTGCCAGCAGTTCCCGACAGGGTCACACCATATATTTT